Listed below are T cell receptor beta chains from one sample, sequenced in a study of chronic HIV infection and antiretroviral therapy. TCRdb analysed the 5' RACE reads with MiXCR anew, one entry per CDR3 protein. The data contain approximately 30,000 distinct CDR3 sequences, about 9.7% of them singletons. What was sequenced was peripheral blood. These receptor sequences come from an adult who had HIV and had not received antiretroviral therapy, or was an uninfected healthy control (not recorded which). Each CDR3 is given with its conserved first and last residue. D genes are given only for firm matches. Size is stated for part of the rows, as once, few or many counts, or as a class when the clone is expanded.

CDR3,DNA,V,J,size,D
CSVEEATGAEAFF,TGCAGCGTTGAAGAGGCGACAGGGGCTGAAGCTTTCTTT,TRBV29-1,TRBJ1-1,many,TRBD1
CAISGDAGPRGIQYF,TGTGCCATCAGCGGGGACGCTGGGCCCAGGGGCATTCAGTACTTC,TRBV10-3,TRBJ2-4,many,.
CSARHITAVIPTNEKLFF,TGCAGTGCTAGGCATATAACAGCAGTCATCCCAACTAATGAAAAACTGTTTTTT,TRBV20-1,TRBJ1-4,many,.
CASSGQGTDTQYF,TGTGCCAGCAGTGGTCAGGGGACAGATACGCAGTATTTT,TRBV2,TRBJ2-3,few,.
CASSFTTITDTQYF,TGTGCCAGCAGCTTTACTACTATCACAGATACGCAGTATTTT,TRBV7-2,TRBJ2-3,few,.
CSASGTGQGWETQYF,TGCAGTGCTAGTGGGACCGGACAGGGGTGGGAGACCCAGTACTTC,TRBV20-1,TRBJ2-5,many,TRBD1
CASSLSGSGGYGYTF,TGTGCCAGCAGTTTATCGGGGAGCGGAGGCTATGGCTACACCTTC,TRBV28,TRBJ1-2,few,.
CSAPQGETHNSPLHF,TGCAGTGCACCTCAGGGGGAGACTCATAATTCACCCCTCCACTTT,TRBV20-1,TRBJ1-6,few,TRBD1
CASSLGGGREYPPYNEQFF,TGTGCCAGCAGCTTAGGCGGAGGCAGGGAATACCCTCCCTACAATGAGCAGTTCTTC,TRBV7-2,TRBJ2-1,.,.
CASNPGQGAARGYTF,TGTGCCAGCAACCCCGGACAGGGGGCAGCGAGAGGCTACACCTTC,TRBV21-1,TRBJ1-2,few,.
CASSTPGTSYEQYF,TGTGCCAGCTCCACTCCCGGGACTAGCTACGAGCAGTACTTC,TRBV7-9,TRBJ2-7,many,TRBD2
CASAPTPEGTEAFF,TGTGCCAGTGCCCCCACCCCCGAAGGCACTGAAGCTTTCTTT,TRBV6-2/TRBV6-3,TRBJ1-1,few,.
CASSLGQGNTEAFF,TGTGCCAGCAGCTTGGGACAGGGGAACACTGAAGCTTTCTTT,TRBV7-9,TRBJ1-1,.,TRBD1
CASSQDRNRNTEAFF,TGCGCCAGCAGCCAAGACAGAAACAGGAACACTGAAGCTTTCTTT,TRBV4-1,TRBJ1-1,many,.
CSARGPGGYEQYF,TGCAGTGCTAGAGGACCCGGCGGGTACGAGCAGTACTTC,TRBV20-1,TRBJ2-7,many,.
CASSQGTEQYF,TGCGCCAGCAGCCAAGGTACCGAGCAGTACTTC,TRBV4-1,TRBJ2-7,.,.
CASSIVLAGASYNEQFF,TGTGCCAGTAGTATAGTGCTAGCGGGGGCCTCCTACAATGAGCAGTTCTTC,TRBV19,TRBJ2-1,many,TRBD2
CASSVGLAGYNEQFF,TGTGCCAGCAGCGTAGGCCTAGCGGGATACAATGAGCAGTTCTTC,TRBV9,TRBJ2-1,.,TRBD2
CASSFDGGSQPQHF,TGTGCCAGCAGTTTTGATGGGGGCAGTCAGCCCCAGCATTTT,TRBV12-3/TRBV12-4,TRBJ1-5,.,.
CASSLLAGDTDTQYF,TGTGCCAGCAGTTTGTTAGCGGGAGACACAGATACGCAGTATTTT,TRBV28,TRBJ2-3,few,TRBD2
CASSPAGTEAFF,TGTGCCAGCTCTCCGGCCGGCACTGAAGCTTTCTTT,TRBV18,TRBJ1-1,medium-sized,.
CASSQGAASGSETQYF,TGTGCCAGCAGCCAAGGAGCCGCTTCGGGCTCAGAGACCCAGTACTTC,TRBV4-2,TRBJ2-5,many,.
CASSLWGQSMTEAFF,TGTGCCAGCAGCTTATGGGGCCAATCGATGACTGAAGCTTTCTTT,TRBV7-2,TRBJ1-1,many,.
CSVDAGLANVLTF,TGCAGCGTTGACGCAGGGCTCGCCAACGTCCTGACTTTC,TRBV29-1,TRBJ2-6,.,.
CASSFSPWDPEAFF,TGTGCCAGCAGTTTCAGTCCTTGGGACCCTGAAGCTTTCTTT,TRBV27,TRBJ1-1,.,.
CAISGNWETGGENTEAFF,TGTGCCATCAGTGGTAATTGGGAGACGGGAGGGGAGAACACTGAAGCTTTCTTT,TRBV10-3,TRBJ1-1,few,.
CSAREGTANTEAFF,TGCAGTGCTAGAGAGGGGACAGCGAACACTGAAGCTTTCTTT,TRBV20-1,TRBJ1-1,many,TRBD1
CASSLAETGSGGYTF,TGTGCCAGCAGCTTGGCCGAGACAGGGTCAGGAGGCTACACCTTC,TRBV5-4,TRBJ1-2,many,TRBD1
CSATQEGRVAEAFF,TGCAGTGCCACCCAAGAGGGGCGAGTCGCTGAAGCTTTCTTT,TRBV20-1,TRBJ1-1,many,.
CASSSPRVGLTLRNTEAFF,TGTGCCAGCAGCTCGCCCAGGGTCGGTTTAACTCTAAGGAACACTGAAGCTTTCTTT,TRBV14,TRBJ1-1,few,.
CASSREIRQESGNTIYF,TGTGCCAGCAGCCGCGAAATCCGACAGGAGTCTGGAAACACCATATATTTT,TRBV4-2,TRBJ1-3,.,.
CASSASGTPVNTEAFF,TGTGCCAGCAGTGCATCAGGGACTCCCGTGAACACTGAAGCTTTCTTT,TRBV6-5,TRBJ1-1,.,.
CSAGTVQETQYF,TGCAGTGCTGGGACAGTTCAAGAGACCCAGTACTTC,TRBV20-1,TRBJ2-5,many,TRBD1
CSAGTGSGNTIYF,TGCAGCGCCGGGACAGGCTCTGGAAACACCATATATTTT,TRBV29-1,TRBJ1-3,many,TRBD1
CSSLAGAPGDEQFF,TGCAGCTCCTTAGCGGGAGCCCCTGGGGATGAGCAGTTCTTC,TRBV29-1,TRBJ2-1,few,TRBD2
CASSRQGLNTGELFF,TGTGCCAGCAGCAGACAGGGATTAAACACCGGGGAGCTGTTTTTT,TRBV9,TRBJ2-2,.,TRBD1
CASSGDSGNQPQHF,TGTGCCAGCAGTGGGGACAGTGGCAATCAGCCCCAGCATTTT,TRBV28,TRBJ1-5,.,TRBD1
CSALTMGETQYF,TGCAGTGCCCTGACTATGGGAGAGACCCAGTACTTC,TRBV20-1,TRBJ2-5,many,.
CSAMDTNTEAFF,TGCAGCGCCATGGATACGAACACTGAAGCTTTCTTT,TRBV29-1,TRBJ1-1,many,.
CASGQGAGEQYF,TGTGCCTCAGGACAGGGGGCAGGGGAGCAGTACTTC,TRBV25-1,TRBJ2-7,many,TRBD1
CASSQARDRGLGNYGYTF,TGCGCCAGCAGCCAAGCCCGGGACAGGGGGCTGGGGAACTATGGCTACACCTTC,TRBV4-3,TRBJ1-2,few,TRBD1
CSAIDTGRDYGYTF,TGCAGTGCGATAGACACGGGGCGCGACTATGGCTACACCTTC,TRBV20-1,TRBJ1-2,few,.
CSADGGTQYF,TGCAGCGCAGACGGGGGTACGCAGTATTTT,TRBV29-1,TRBJ2-3,many,.
CASSRTEQATGELFF,TGCGCCAGCAGCCGGACAGAACAGGCCACCGGGGAGCTGTTTTTT,TRBV4-1,TRBJ2-2,few,.
CASSLVGKDTEAFF,TGCGCCAGCAGCTTGGTAGGGAAGGACACTGAAGCTTTCTTT,TRBV5-1,TRBJ1-1,.,.
CSVTTGDDYEQYF,TGCAGCGTGACGACAGGGGACGACTACGAGCAGTACTTC,TRBV29-1,TRBJ2-7,.,TRBD1
CSAGLGVTDTQYF,TGCAGCGCTGGACTAGGAGTCACAGATACGCAGTATTTT,TRBV29-1,TRBJ2-3,many,TRBD2
CSVRTSGTPDTQYF,TGCAGCGTTAGGACTAGCGGGACCCCAGATACGCAGTATTTT,TRBV29-1,TRBJ2-3,many,TRBD2
CASSGPPRGPSNYGYTF,TGTGCCAGCAGCGGGCCCCCAAGAGGCCCGTCTAACTATGGCTACACCTTC,TRBV7-6,TRBJ1-2,few,.
CATFIREGEQFF,TGTGCCACGTTTATTCGGGAGGGTGAGCAGTTCTTC,TRBV30,TRBJ2-1,.,TRBD2
CASTIGGQNTEAFF,TGCGCCAGCACCATAGGGGGACAGAACACTGAAGCTTTCTTT,TRBV4-1,TRBJ1-1,few,.
CASSRGTSGNDEQFF,TGTGCCAGCAGCCGAGGGACTAGCGGGAACGATGAGCAGTTCTTC,TRBV3-1,TRBJ2-1,once,TRBD2
CASSLAGGAEAFF,TGCGCCAGCAGCTTGGCCGGTGGGGCTGAAGCTTTCTTT,TRBV5-1,TRBJ1-1,.,.
CASSLAGSTNEQFF,TGCGCCAGCAGCTTGGCCGGAAGCACCAATGAGCAGTTCTTC,TRBV5-1,TRBJ2-1,once,.
CSVASSALVYNEQFF,TGCAGCGTTGCCTCTAGCGCCCTCGTTTACAATGAGCAGTTCTTC,TRBV29-1,TRBJ2-1,many,.
CASSRTGGVNEKLFF,TGTGCCAGCAGCCGGACAGGGGGCGTTAATGAAAAACTGTTTTTT,TRBV2,TRBJ1-4,.,TRBD1
CASSLGAEETQYF,TGTGCCAGCAGCTTAGGAGCGGAAGAGACCCAGTACTTC,TRBV7-8,TRBJ2-5,many,.
CASSLLNEKLFF,TGTGCCAGCAGTTTATTAAATGAAAAACTGTTTTTT,TRBV28,TRBJ1-4,few,.
CASSQTTGPQETQYF,TGTGCCAGCAGCCAGACGACAGGGCCGCAGGAGACCCAGTACTTC,TRBV14,TRBJ2-5,many,TRBD1
CSATGPQLYGYTF,TGCAGCGCGACAGGGCCTCAACTCTATGGCTACACCTTC,TRBV29-1,TRBJ1-2,.,TRBD1